The source of this T cell receptor (beta chain) is a study of vaccination effects on CD4 cells after COVID-19. General study findings and limits: Few convalescent patients were included, and no early post-infection timepoints were sampled.

Comment on this clone: No antigen is known for it.

Before any sequencing was done, the ViraFEST assay used viral peptide pools to expand antigen-specific CD4+ T cells. Culture lasted about 11 days before CD4+ T cell isolation. Some 2 million PBMC were seeded per well and grown in the presence of around 10 IU/ml IL-2 and approximately 11 ug/ml peptides. Assay used: immunoSEQ multiplex PCR; TCRdb lists only in-frame clones, some missing. In the table there are approximately 87,000 clones, approximately 74% of which are singletons. Germline CDR1 SGHTA, CDR2 FQGTGA. The V and J ends lost 5 bases and 4 bases respectively, with 13 bases between them. The CDR3 is 14 residues long.

The chain is built from TRBV7-3 and TRBJ2-3, with TRBD1 as a possible D gene (5 bases). Source: CD4+ T cells from PBMCs cultured with HCoV-229E spike peptides, taken before COVID-19 vaccination. The sequence was collected from a human donor who received a COVID-19 vaccine. CDR3: CASSPHTTADTQYF. In nucleotides, the CDR3 is TGTGCCAGCAGCCCCCATACGACAGCAGATACGCAGTATTTT. The full variable domain, with the rest looked up from reference TRBV7-3 and TRBJ2-3, is GAGVSQTPSNKVTEKGKYVELRCDPISGHTALYWYRQSLGQGPEFLIYFQGTGAADDSGLPNDRFFAVRPEGSVSTLKIQRTERGDSAVYLCASSPHTTADTQYFGPGTRLTVL.